Below, 21 T cell receptor beta chains from the same sample are listed, as sequenced in a study of blood T cell repertoires in COVID-19 (dated by TCRdb to 2019 to 2021). Library prep was done by the immunoSEQ multiplex PCR assay. The clones in this table, taken by TCRdb from immuneACCESS, are in-frame only. Not every clone is retained; where verified, under half of the shortfall comes from an unresolved V gene, and the cause of the rest is unknown. The sample profile shows fewer than 500,000 clones; roughly 90% of them were found once. The top ten hold more than 0.85% of the sample. The sequenced material came from PBMCs or T cells enriched from blood (not recorded which). Source of these receptors: a woman in her thirties with acute COVID-19.

The V and J genes are TRBV7-2 and TRBJ2-7; D is unresolved. The CDR3 totals 13 residues. V lost 6 bases to trimming and J lost 7 bases, with 16 bases between them. Per the germline V gene, CDR1 is SGHTA and CDR2 is FQGNSA. The CDR3 sequence: CASSWSPRGEQYF. CDR3 nucleotide sequence: TGTGCCAGCAGTTGGAGCCCTCGTGGGGAGCAGTACTTC.

This rearrangement joins TRBV7-6 to TRBJ2-3, with 12 bases identical to TRBD2. After removal of 5 bases from V and 8 bases from J, the junction contained 11 bases not matched to a gene. The CDR3 spans 16 residues. Germline CDR1 reads SGHVS; CDR2 reads FNYEAQ. The DNA of the CDR3 is TGTGCCAGCAGCCCGTGGACTAGCGGGGCTTCGGGTACGCAGTATTTT. Translation: CASSPWTSGASGTQYF.

The rearrangement uses TRBV7-9 and TRBJ1-4; 8 bases are a match to TRBD1. Per the germline V gene, CDR1 is SEHNR and CDR2 is FQNEAQ (reference sequence). After removal of 1 base from V and 8 bases from J, the junction contained 6 bases not matched to a gene. The CDR3 runs 15 residues. CDR3 loop: CASSLGTGSKEKLFF. The CDR3 nucleotides read TGTGCCAGCAGCTTAGGGACAGGGAGTAAAGAAAAACTGTTTTTT. The variable domain in full, completed from reference TRBV7-9 and TRBJ1-4, reads DTGVSQNPRHKITKRGQNVTFRCDPISEHNRLYWYRQTLGQGPEFLTYFQNEAQLEKSRLLSDRFSAERPKGSFSTLEIQRTEQGDSAMYLCASSLGTGSKEKLFFGSGTQLSVL.

The chain uses TRBV7-2 and TRBJ2-1; a possible D gene is TRBD1 (6 bases). The CDR3 runs 17 residues. CDR1 is SGHTA and CDR2 is FQGNSA in the germline V gene. The V gene lost 1 base and the J gene lost 0 bases, with 13 bases spanning the gap. The CDR3 region is CASSLEGTTSSYNEQFF. In nucleotides, the CDR3 is TGTGCCAGCAGCTTAGAAGGGACAACGAGCTCCTACAATGAGCAGTTCTTC. The whole variable domain, remainder taken from reference TRBV7-2 and TRBJ2-1, is GAGVSQSPSNKVTEKGKDVELRCDPISGHTALYWYRQSLGQGLEFLIYFQGNSAPDKSGLPSDRFSAERTGGSVSTLTIQRTQQEDSAVYLCASSLEGTTSSYNEQFFGPGTRLTVL.

On this clone: The same CDR3 is also encoded by other DNA sequences in this sample. The chain recombines TRBV29-1 with TRBJ1-5; D is perhaps TRBD1 (5 bases). The germline V gene encodes CDR1 SQVTM and CDR2 ANQGSEA. The CDR3 has 13 residues. Trimming took off 3 bases at V and 2 bases at J, with 8 bases between the two ends. Here the CDR3 DNA reads TGCAGCGTTGAGACGGGGGGCAATCAGCCCCAGCATTTT. It is translated as CSVETGGNQPQHF.

The chain recombines TRBV27 with TRBJ1-1; no clear D gene. Germline CDR1 and CDR2: MNHEY and SMNVEV (reference sequence). Trimming removed 6 bases from V and 1 base from J, with 18 bases in between. This CDR3 spans 16 amino acids. Here the CDR3 reads CASSPQVGQGNTEAFF. CDR3 DNA: TGTGCCAGCAGCCCCCAGGTTGGGCAAGGGAACACTGAAGCTTTCTTT.

This chain links TRBV5-1 with TRBJ2-1; D unresolved. The ends were cut back, 3 bases at V and 5 bases at J, with 15 bases in the middle. Germline V gene lookup returns CDR1 SGHRS and CDR2 YFSETQ. The length of the CDR3 is 15 residues. DNA for the CDR3: TGCGCCAGCAGCTCGCTTCACAGCCTGAACAATGAGCAGTTCTTC. It yields the protein CASSSLHSLNNEQFF.

J is TRBJ2-3 and V is TRBV10-3, with TRBD1 matching over 9 bases. CDR1 is ENHRY, CDR2 SYGVKD, per germline. This CDR3 is 14 amino acids long. The junction had 3 bases not matched to a gene; V was cut back by 6 bases and J by 2 bases. The CDR3 DNA reads as TGTGCCATCAGCCGGACAGGGGCCACAGATACGCAGTATTTT. This encodes CAISRTGATDTQYF.

This clone showed up just once. The chain carries TRBV6-2 or TRBV6-3 and TRBJ1-5, with D uncertain. From germline, CDR1 is MNHEY and CDR2 SVGEGT. The V and J ends lost 6 bases and 1 base respectively, with 16 bases between them. The CDR3 is made up of 16 amino acids. This CDR3 is CASSSDLAGSNQPQHF. The CDR3, as DNA: TGTGCCAGCAGCTCGGATCTAGCGGGGAGCAATCAGCCCCAGCATTTT.

The chain recombines TRBV28 with TRBJ2-7, with D maybe TRBD2 (5 bases). Deletions cut 3 bases from V and 3 bases from J, with 15 bases between. This CDR3 is built from 15 residues. Germline CDR1 reads MDHEN; CDR2 reads SYDVKM. The CDR3 nucleotides are TGTGCCAGCAGTTTTGCGGGCCACGAAATCTACGAGCAGTACTTC. Translation: CASSFAGHEIYEQYF.

The chain joins TRBV6-2 or TRBV6-3 to TRBJ2-7, with D possibly matching TRBD2 (6 bases). Germline loops: CDR1 MNHEY, CDR2 SVGEGT. This CDR3 contains 14 residues. Trimming pared 1 base from V and 6 bases from J, leaving 13 bases between. In DNA, the CDR3 is TGTGCCAGCAGTTACTGGGGACTCGCGGGCGAGCAGTACTTC. Translation gives CASSYWGLAGEQYF.

The chain is built from TRBV6-5 and TRBJ1-2; 8 nucleotides agree with TRBD1. Trimming took 5 bases from V and 4 from J; bases not matched to a gene: 6. This CDR3 is built from 14 residues. CDR1 is MNHEY and CDR2 is SVGAGI in the germline V gene. The CDR3 DNA reads as TGTGCCAGCAGTCCTACAGGGGGGACCTATGGCTACACCTTC. Translation: CASSPTGGTYGYTF.

The J gene is TRBJ2-7, the V gene TRBV29-1; D perhaps matches TRBD1 (6 bases). The V gene's germline CDR1 is SQVTM and CDR2 ANQGSEA. V lost 4 bases and J lost 2, with 9 bases in between. The CDR3 loop spans 12 amino acids. The CDR3: CSVGRQAYEQYF. CDR3 sequence (DNA): TGCAGCGTTGGTCGACAGGCCTACGAGCAGTACTTC.

V gene TRBV9 combines with J gene TRBJ1-5, with TRBD1 matching over 8 bases. This CDR3 spans 14 amino acids. With 4 bases clipped from V and 6 bases from J, the junction kept 6 bases outside the gene matches. Germline V CDR1 and CDR2: SGDLS, YYNGEE. CDR3 residues: CASSRTGLSQPQHF. CDR3 DNA: TGTGCCAGCAGCCGGACAGGGCTGAGTCAGCCCCAGCATTTT.

This clone occurred once. The chain couples TRBV19 to TRBJ2-3, with D maybe TRBD1 (5 bases). With 5 bases removed from V and 1 base from J, the gap between germline ends came to 13 bases. The CDR3 has 15 residues. The germline gives CDR1 LNHDA, CDR2 SQIVND (reference sequence). DNA for the CDR3: TGTGCCAGTAGTCTGTCAGGGCCCGGCACAGATACGCAGTATTTT. Translating it yields CASSLSGPGTDTQYF.

The sample holds one count of this clone. The V call is TRBV9, the J call TRBJ2-5; 12 positions match TRBD2. V trimming: 3 bases; J trimming: 5 bases; junction bases outside the gene matches: 5. This CDR3 spans 15 amino acids. CDR1 is SGDLS and CDR2 is YYNGEE in the germline V gene. The CDR3 loop is CASSASSGGAETQYF. The CDR3 region has the DNA TGTGCCAGCAGCGCTTCTAGCGGGGGGGCGGAGACCCAGTACTTC. The variable domain in full, with the rest retrieved from reference TRBV9 and TRBJ2-5, is DSGVTQTPKHLITATGQRVTLRCSPRSGDLSVYWYQQSLDQGLQFLIQYYNGEERAKGNILERFSAQQFPDLHSELNLSSLELGDSALYFCASSASSGGAETQYFGPGTRLLVL.

This sequence joins TRBV19 and TRBJ1-2; D is possibly TRBD1 (5 bases). V was clipped by 5 bases and J by 2 bases, with 12 bases between them. The CDR3 is 14 amino acids. Per the germline V gene, CDR1 is LNHDA and CDR2 is SQIVND (reference sequence). CDR3 amino acids: CASSVLQGNYGYTF. The CDR3 DNA reads as TGTGCCAGTAGTGTCCTTCAGGGAAACTATGGCTACACCTTC. The complete variable domain, with remaining parts taken from reference TRBV19 and TRBJ1-2, reads DGGITQSPKYLFRKEGQNVTLSCEQNLNHDAMYWYRQDPGQGLRLIYYSQIVNDFQKGDIAEGYSVSREKKESFPLTVTSAQKNPTAFYLCASSVLQGNYGYTFGSGTRLTVV.

The CDR3 DNA reads TGTGCCAGTAGGAGGGACAGCCGATACTACACCTTC. This translates into CASRRDSRYYTF. V is TRBV19 and J is TRBJ1-2; 7 positions match TRBD1. Germline loops: CDR1 LNHDA, CDR2 SQIVND (reference sequence). The V gene end was trimmed by 6 bases and the J gene end by 10 bases; junction bases not matched to a gene: 8. The CDR3 has 12 amino acids.

This chain uses TRBV21-1 with TRBJ2-1; the table's D call of TRBD1 was not tested on the DNA. TRBV21-1 is a listed pseudogene. The CDR3 is 16 amino acids. The CDR3 sequence: CASSRLGPTHYNEQFF. CDR3 nucleotide sequence: TGTGCCAGCAGCAGACTGGGGCCAACCCATTACAATGAGCAGTTCTTC.

The chain links TRBV19 to TRBJ1-5; 7 bases are a match to TRBD1. V lost 6 bases to trimming and J lost 4 bases; unmatched junction nucleotides: 9. The CDR3 runs 15 residues. Germline values: CDR1 LNHDA, CDR2 SQIVND (reference sequence). The CDR3 DNA follows: TGTGCCAGTAGATATGGGGGACAGCCTAATCAGCCCCAGCATTTT. The encoded protein is CASRYGGQPNQPQHF.

This clone was seen once. V gene TRBV5-1 combines with J gene TRBJ1-1, with 7 bases fitting TRBD1. V lost 4 bases, J lost 11 bases, and 14 bases stayed unmatched. This CDR3 has 14 residues. Germline V gene sequence: CDR1 SGHRS, CDR2 YFSETQ. The CDR3 protein is CASSRSQARGYAFF. CDR3 DNA: TGCGCCAGCAGCCGGAGTCAAGCCAGGGGGTACGCTTTCTTT. The full variable domain, with the rest looked up from reference TRBV5-1 and TRBJ1-1, is KAGVTQTPRYLIKTRGQQVTLSCSPISGHRSVSWYQQTPGQGLQFLFEYFSETQRNKGNFPGRFSGRQFSNSRSEMNVSTLELGDSALYLCASSRSQARGYAFFGQGTRLTVV.